The present TCR beta chain was sequenced within a study of cytomegalovirus exposure and HLA in healthy donors. About the research overall: Earlier work reported approximately 100 million unique TCR beta sequences from 150 million to 200 million T cells.

Germline CDR1 and CDR2: LNHDA and SQIVND (reference sequence). The CDR3 covers 13 residues. Primers: 60 Vbeta forward and 13 Jbeta reverse. TCRdb keeps only in-frame clones here, not all; method: immunoSEQ multiplex PCR. The sample includes 170,000 or so clones, about 80% seen only once; the top ten take about 0.63%. The sequence came from a boy aged 5-17 years in good health and CMV-seronegative. Sequenced sample: PBMCs. The gene calls are TRBV19 and TRBJ2-5; D not resolved. The J call may be wrong; the DNA end is better matched by TRBJ2-7. CDR3 protein: CASSIQTSYEQYF. The DNA of the CDR3 is TGTGCCAGTAGTATACAGACAAGCTACGAGCAGTACTTC.